Below are 13 T cell receptor beta chains sequenced from a single sample in a study of blood T cells in healthy people across ages. Combining a sample-barcoded 5' primer with a J-beta primer mix, a second PCR ran for 7 to 11 cycles. TCRdb re-analysed the 5' RACE reads in MiXCR, keeping a single row per CDR3 protein. The table shows about 1.8 million distinct CDR3 sequences, with roughly 50% occurring only once. The sample was blood. The source of these receptors is a woman aged 40 to 50 in good health.

The chain couples TRBV7-2 to TRBJ1-4; D not certain. Between the trimmed V and J ends, which lost 6 bases and 0 bases, there was a span of 11 bases. Germline CDR1 is SGHTA and CDR2 is FQGNSA. The CDR3 has 15 amino acids. CDR3 in DNA: TGTGCCAGCAGGTCACCAGGCTCAACTAATGAAAAACTGTTTTTT. This codes for CASRSPGSTNEKLFF.

This clonotype was recorded only once. A read error is possible here, since a much larger clone lies one base away. The V and J genes are TRBV29-1 and TRBJ2-1; 9 bases agree with TRBD1. The J call is in doubt because the DNA end fits TRBJ2-7 better. Germline V gene lookup returns CDR1 SQVTM and CDR2 ANQGSEA. The CDR3 has 15 residues. The CDR3 region has the DNA TGCAGCGTTGAAGCTACAGGGGGCTCCTACAATGAGCAGTACTTC. Protein product: CSVEATGGSYNEQYF.

The sample holds a few counts of this clonotype. The chain combines TRBV6-5 with TRBJ2-4; 10 bases are a match to TRBD1. Germline V gene data show CDR1 as MNHEY and CDR2 as SVGAGI. With 5 bases clipped from V and 1 base from J, the junction kept 8 bases outside the gene matches. This CDR3 contains 17 residues. CDR3 loop: CASSTRDRGRAKNIQYF. CDR3 nucleotide sequence: TGTGCCAGCAGTACTCGGGACAGGGGCAGGGCCAAAAACATTCAGTACTTC.

The V and J genes are TRBV11-2 and TRBJ2-6; unclear D gene. This CDR3 has 15 residues. Germline-derived CDR1 and CDR2 are SGHAT and FQNNGV. Trimming took 2 bases from V and 2 from J, leaving 7 bases between them. The CDR3 coding sequence is TGTGCCAGCAGCTTAACCTCACCTGGGGCCAACGTCCTGACTTTC. This encodes CASSLTSPGANVLTF.

The V and J genes are TRBV6-2 or TRBV6-3 and TRBJ2-7; 8 positions agree with TRBD1. The CDR3 spans 15 residues. CDR1 and CDR2 (germline): MNHEY, SVGEGT. Germline trimming cut 4 bases from V and 3 bases from J; bases unmatched to any gene: 8. CDR3 amino acids: CASSSTGASVYEQYF. The CDR3 nucleotides read TGTGCCAGCAGTTCGACAGGGGCATCTGTCTACGAGCAGTACTTC.

This rearrangement joins TRBV21-1 to TRBJ2-4; TRBD1 reflects the table's D call only, with no check against the DNA. Gene TRBJ2-5 matches the end of the DNA better, so the J call may be wrong. TRBV21-1 is annotated as a pseudogene. The CDR3 totals 16 residues. The CDR3 loop reads CASSKEIPDRQETQYF. For the CDR3, the DNA is TGTGCCAGCAGCAAAGAGATCCCCGACAGACAAGAGACCCAGTACTTC.

The V and J genes are TRBV7-9 and TRBJ2-1; 15 bases are shared with TRBD2. From germline, CDR1 is SEHNR and CDR2 FQNEAQ (reference sequence). This CDR3 has 16 residues. V trimming: 8 bases; J trimming: 5 bases; junction bases outside the gene matches: 7. The CDR3 spells CASQGLAGGYDNEQFF. The CDR3 nucleotides are TGTGCCAGCCAGGGACTAGCGGGGGGATACGACAATGAGCAGTTCTTC. The variable domain in full, with the rest retrieved from reference TRBV7-9 and TRBJ2-1, is DTGVSQNPRHKITKRGQNVTFRCDPISEHNRLYWYRQTLGQGPEFLTYFQNEAQLEKSRLLSDRFSAERPKGSFSTLEIQRTEQGDSAMYLCASQGLAGGYDNEQFFGPGTRLTVL.

The table lists this clonotype with many counts. CDR3 nucleotides: TGCGCCAGCAGCCAGGAGGACAGGGCCTACGAGCAGTACTTC. The encoded protein is CASSQEDRAYEQYF. The V and J genes are TRBV4-3 and TRBJ2-7; TRBD1 aligns across 8 bases. The germline CDR1 and CDR2 sequences are LGHNA and YSLEER. The CDR3 loop spans 14 amino acids. V gave up 3 bases and J gave up 2 bases; unmatched junction bases: 3.

The gene calls are TRBV29-1 and TRBJ1-1; TRBD1 might be the D (5 bases). CDR1 and CDR2 from the germline V gene are SQVTM and ANQGSEA. The CDR3 spans 13 residues. V lost 3 bases to trimming and J lost 4 bases, with 12 bases between them. CDR3 sequence reads: CSVDEGGGTEAFF. CDR3 nucleotide sequence: TGCAGCGTTGATGAGGGCGGGGGCACTGAAGCTTTCTTT. The entire variable domain, with the rest obtained from reference TRBV29-1 and TRBJ1-1, is as follows: SAVISQKPSRDICQRGTSLTIQCQVDSQVTMMFWYRQQPGQSLTLIATANQGSEATYESGFVIDKFPISRPNLTFSTLTVSNMSPEDSSIYLCSVDEGGGTEAFFGQGTRLTVV.

This clonotype was observed a few times. J is TRBJ2-5 and V is TRBV20-1; perhaps TRBD1 as D (6 bases). CDR1 is DFQATT, CDR2 SNEGSKA, per germline (reference sequence). V was pared by 3 bases and J by 1 base, with 12 bases between. This CDR3 has 14 amino acids. The CDR3 reads CSASGPGAQETQYF. CDR3 bases: TGCAGTGCTAGTGGGCCAGGGGCCCAAGAGACCCAGTACTTC.

The gene calls are TRBV6-2 or TRBV6-3 and TRBJ2-5; possible D gene TRBD2, 6 bases. Trimming took 7 bases from V and 2 from J, leaving 23 bases between them. There are 17 residues in the CDR3. Germline V lookup: CDR1 MNHEY, CDR2 SVGEGT. The CDR3 here is CASMPPRGSPKQETQYF. The CDR3 bases are TGTGCCAGCATGCCCCCGCGGGGAAGCCCCAAACAAGAGACCCAGTACTTC.

V and J are TRBV20-1 and TRBJ1-6; the D gene is possibly TRBD1 (6 bases). Germline V gene lookup returns CDR1 DFQATT and CDR2 SNEGSKA (reference sequence). This CDR3 has 15 amino acids. The V gene lost 4 bases and the J gene lost 7 bases, with 17 bases spanning the gap. CDR3 bases: TGCAGTGCTACACGGGGGCTGGGTAGGAATTCACCCCTCCACTTT. Encoded protein: CSATRGLGRNSPLHF.

In this sample, this clonotype turned up once. The V gene is TRBV5-6, the J gene TRBJ1-6; D unresolved. V shed 3 bases and J shed 0 bases, with 10 bases lying between them. CDR3 length: 16 residues. Per germline, CDR1 SGHDT and CDR2 YYEEEE. The CDR3 loop reads CASSSHLGSYNSPLHF. CDR3 sequence (DNA): TGTGCCAGCAGCTCTCACCTGGGCTCCTATAATTCACCCCTCCACTTT.